The following is a T cell receptor beta chain sequence with its context. Trimming took 3 bases from V and 4 from J, leaving 9 bases between them. The CDR3 is made up of 14 amino acids. CDR1 is MGHDK, CDR2 SYGVNS, per germline. Data came from immunoSEQ multiplex PCR; TCRdb stores just in-frame clones and leaves some out. Altogether about 28,000 clones are present, around 91% being singletons, with the ten largest covering approximately 12%. This specimen comes from a study of control samples from healthy donors and cancer patients. This sequence was found in a man in his fifties or sixties with lung cancer. This chain uses TRBV25-1 with TRBJ2-2; D uncertain. The source material was PBMCs. CDR3 DNA: TGTGCCAGCAGTGACAGGCTCGTCACCGGGGAGCTGTTTTTT. Translated: CASSDRLVTGELFF.